This paragraph covers one T cell receptor beta chain sequence. The antigen remains unidentified. This sample is drawn from a study of cytomegalovirus exposure and HLA in healthy donors. PCR used 60 Vbeta primers and 13 Jbeta primers. Sequencing was performed with immunoSEQ multiplex PCR; in TCRdb, only in-frame clones are kept and a portion is missing. The sample has 180,000 or so clones; 60% to 80% are singletons. The study, taken as a whole, reports: In a later analysis, compared with equally common non-associated chains, HLA-associated beta chains were more expanded. The classifier reportedly diagnosed cytomegalovirus status with high specificity and sensitivity. Accurate prediction of most subjects' HLA-A and HLA-B alleles from TCR beta sequences was reported.

The V segment lost 8 bases and the J segment 3 bases; nucleotides outside the gene matches: 9. The CDR3 covers 14 residues. Germline assignment: CDR1 LNHDA and CDR2 SQIVND (reference sequence). The chain couples TRBV19 to TRBJ1-2; 7 bases are shared with TRBD1. The source of this sequence is a woman aged 40 to 50 in good health and CMV-seropositive. Sequencing used PBMCs. In DNA form, the CDR3 reads TGTGCCAGTGGCCCACAGGGGCGATACTATGGCTACACCTTC. Translation: CASGPQGRYYGYTF. Filled out from reference TRBV19 and TRBJ1-2, the complete variable domain reads DGGITQSPKYLFRKEGQNVTLSCEQNLNHDAMYWYRQDPGQGLRLIYYSQIVNDFQKGDIAEGYSVSREKKESFPLTVTSAQKNPTAFYLCASGPQGRYYGYTFGSGTRLTVV.